The 19 T cell receptor beta chains below come from one sample, sequenced in a study of control samples from healthy donors and cancer patients. The repertoire was sequenced with immunoSEQ multiplex PCR; TCRdb's copy has only in-frame clones and lacks some. The sample records about 150,000 clones, about 91% being singletons. Input material: blood. The receptor set was obtained from a man between 18 and 29 years old in good health.

The J gene is TRBJ2-4, the V gene TRBV6-2 or TRBV6-3; D remains unclear. V was trimmed by 0 bases and J by 0 bases, leaving 9 bases between them. CDR3 length: 16 amino acids. Looked up from germline, CDR1 is MNHEY and CDR2 is SVGEGT. Here the CDR3 DNA reads TGTGCCAGCAGTTACTCGTTTGGAGAAGCCAAAAACATTCAGTACTTC. Translating it yields CASSYSFGEAKNIQYF.

The rearrangement joins TRBV3-1 (or the pseudogene TRBV3-2) to TRBJ2-7, with D maybe TRBD1 (6 bases). Trimming removed 4 bases at V and 9 bases at J, with 16 bases between. There are 13 residues in the CDR3. From germline, CDR1 is LGHDT and CDR2 YNNKEL (reference sequence). The CDR3 DNA reads TGTGCCAGCAGCCCAGGGGAGCGGAATTGGCAGTACTTC. This encodes CASSPGERNWQYF.

This clone was observed a single time. The chain is built from TRBV2 and TRBJ1-1; D gene uncertain. Germline loops: CDR1 SNHLY, CDR2 FYNNEI. The CDR3 covers 11 residues. The ends were cut back, 4 bases at V and 5 bases at J, with 5 bases in the middle. The DNA for the CDR3 is TGTGCCAGCAGTGTACGGACTGAAGCTTTCTTT. Translated, it gives CASSVRTEAFF. The whole variable domain, filled in from reference TRBV2 and TRBJ1-1, reads EPEVTQTPSHQVTQMGQEVILRCVPISNHLYFYWYRQILGQKVEFLVSFYNNEISEKSEIFDDQFSVERPDGSNFTLKIRSTKLEDSAMYFCASSVRTEAFFGQGTRLTVV.

V and J are TRBV7-2 and TRBJ2-1; 10 bases align to TRBD2. J was trimmed by 6 bases and V by 1 base; bases with no gene match: 6. The CDR3 is 16 amino acids. From germline, CDR1 is SGHTA and CDR2 FQGNSA. CDR3 sequence: CASSLVASGGGNEQFF. The CDR3 nucleotides are TGTGCCAGCAGCTTAGTGGCTAGCGGGGGAGGCAATGAGCAGTTCTTC.

This clone occurred once. The chain combines TRBV11-3 with TRBJ2-2; the D call may be TRBD1 or TRBD2 (5 bases each). This CDR3 is 12 amino acids long. The germline gives CDR1 SGHNT, CDR2 YENEEA. V was trimmed by 5 bases and J by 11 bases, leaving 12 bases between them. CDR3 protein: CASSGGSDELFF. The CDR3 DNA sequence: TGTGCCAGCAGCGGGGGATCGGACGAGCTGTTTTTT.

Only one count was recorded for this clone. This chain joins TRBV6-5 and TRBJ2-7; perhaps D is TRBD1 or TRBD2 (6 bases each). Trimming pared 2 bases from V and 3 bases from J, leaving 11 bases between. The germline V gene encodes CDR1 MNHEY and CDR2 SVGAGI. The CDR3 is 14 amino acids. CDR3 in amino acids: CASSYGGPVYEQYF. CDR3 DNA: TGTGCCAGCAGTTACGGGGGGCCGGTCTACGAGCAGTACTTC.

The rearrangement joins TRBV4-2 to TRBJ2-2; TRBD1 might be the D (6 bases). Looked up from germline, CDR1 is LGHNA and CDR2 is YNFKEQ. There are 16 residues in the CDR3. V was cut by 1 base and J by 4 bases, with 13 bases left in between. The CDR3 region is CASSQARDTSTGELFF. The CDR3 nucleotides are TGTGCCAGCAGCCAAGCACGGGACACCTCCACCGGGGAGCTGTTTTTT.

A single count supports this clone. This rearrangement joins TRBV28 to TRBJ2-3; D is unresolved. V lost 5 bases and J lost 3, with 21 bases in between. The CDR3 length is 17 residues. The germline V gene has CDR1 MDHEN and CDR2 SYDVKM. In DNA form, the CDR3 reads TGTGCCAGCAGTCATTGGATTCCGGACCTTCGGACAGATACGCAGTATTTT. Translated: CASSHWIPDLRTDTQYF.

The chain has TRBV6-6 and TRBJ1-1; D perhaps matches TRBD1 (5 bases). This CDR3 is built from 15 residues. Germline assignment: CDR1 MNHNY and CDR2 SVGAGI (reference sequence). The germline V and J ends were trimmed by 6 bases and 0 bases, with 14 bases remaining between them. CDR3 sequence (DNA): TGTGCCAGCAGGCTTGGGACCCGCCTGAACACTGAAGCTTTCTTT. Translated, it gives CASRLGTRLNTEAFF.

The table lists this clone with a count of one. The chain links TRBV7-9 to TRBJ2-7, with D possibly being TRBD1 (5 bases). The germline V gene encodes CDR1 SEHNR and CDR2 FQNEAQ (reference sequence). Trimming removed 4 bases at V and 2 bases at J, with 9 bases between. The CDR3 runs 13 residues. For the CDR3, the DNA is TGTGCCAGCAGCTCCGGACAAACCTACGAGCAGTACTTC. Translated: CASSSGQTYEQYF.

Only one count was recorded for this clone. The chain links TRBV5-1 to TRBJ2-5; D is perhaps TRBD1 (6 bases). Germline CDR1 reads SGHRS; CDR2 reads YFSETQ. Trimming took off 7 bases at V and 2 bases at J, with 21 bases between the two ends. The CDR3 spans 16 residues. The CDR3 loop is CASSGPTGRSQETQYF. In DNA, the CDR3 is TGCGCCAGCTCAGGTCCGACAGGTCGATCGCAAGAGACCCAGTACTTC.

This clone came up once. The sample has other DNA sequences that encode this CDR3 too. The genes are TRBV24-1 and TRBJ1-5; no clear D gene. Trimming left V 5 bases short and J 7 bases short, with 8 bases between. This CDR3 is 12 amino acids long. Germline V gives CDR1 KGHDR, CDR2 SFDVKD. Here the CDR3 reads CATSGGGQPQHF. The CDR3 DNA follows: TGTGCCACCAGTGGGGGAGGGCAGCCCCAGCATTTT.

V gene TRBV6-2 or TRBV6-3 combines with J gene TRBJ2-2; the match to TRBD2 covers 9 bases. Germline CDR1 reads MNHEY; CDR2 reads SVGEGT. V shed 0 bases and J 2 bases; nucleotides not matched to a gene: 1. CDR3 size: 16 residues. CDR3 sequence: CASSYSGLANTGELFF. The DNA for the CDR3 is TGTGCCAGCAGTTACTCGGGACTAGCTAACACCGGGGAGCTGTTTTTT.

This clone has just one count. Other DNA sequences from this sample encode an identical CDR3 as well. The chain uses TRBV9 and TRBJ2-1; D might be TRBD1 (6 bases). Per germline, CDR1 SGDLS and CDR2 YYNGEE. Trimming removed 4 bases at V and 1 base at J, with 15 bases between. CDR3 length: 16 residues. CDR3 DNA: TGTGCCAGCAGCCCCCAGGGGCAGGGGTCCTACAATGAGCAGTTCTTC. Protein sequence: CASSPQGQGSYNEQFF.

The rearrangement joins TRBV11-2 to TRBJ2-1, with D hard to call. CDR1 and CDR2 (germline): SGHAT, FQNNGV. The CDR3 runs 12 residues. The V gene lost 5 bases and the J gene lost 6 bases, with 8 bases spanning the gap. DNA of the CDR3: TGTGCCAGCAGCGACATAGGCAATGAGCAGTTCTTC. It yields the protein CASSDIGNEQFF.

The rearrangement uses TRBV7-3 and TRBJ2-2; a weak D match, TRBD1 (6 bases). This CDR3 has 15 residues. Germline CDR1 and CDR2: SGHTA and FQGTGA. V was shortened by 5 bases and J by 0 bases, with 10 bases between the two germline ends. The CDR3 coding sequence is TGTGCCAGCAGCCCAAACAGGGCGAACACCGGGGAGCTGTTTTTT. Its translation is CASSPNRANTGELFF.

The V and J genes are TRBV3-1 (or the pseudogene TRBV3-2) and TRBJ2-7; maybe TRBD2 (6 bases). This CDR3 has 15 residues. Germline CDR1 and CDR2: LGHDT and YNNKEL (reference sequence). Deletions cut 4 bases from V and 0 bases from J, with 13 bases between. In DNA form, the CDR3 reads TGTGCCAGCAGCCCCCCGGGGGAGACCTCCTACGAGCAGTACTTC. It is translated as CASSPPGETSYEQYF.

The chain has TRBV5-8 and TRBJ1-3, with D maybe TRBD1 (6 bases). CDR3 length: 14 residues. Between the trimmed V and J ends, which lost 2 bases and 4 bases, there was a span of 10 bases. CDR1 and CDR2 (germline): SGHTS, YDEGEE. CDR3 bases: TGTGCCAGCAGCTTTGGAGGACAGGGAAACACCATATATTTT. It codes for CASSFGGQGNTIYF.

The J gene is TRBJ2-6, the V gene TRBV24-1; D is uncertain. CDR3 length: 19 residues. Germline loops: CDR1 KGHDR, CDR2 SFDVKD. Trimming removed 1 base from V and 0 bases from J, with 15 bases in between. The CDR3 protein is CATSDFRSRSSSGANVLTF. CDR3 in DNA: TGTGCCACCAGTGATTTTAGGTCCAGGTCTAGCTCTGGGGCCAACGTCCTGACTTTC.